Listed below are T cell receptor beta chains from one sample, sequenced in a study of blood T cell repertoires in COVID-19. Using immunoSEQ multiplex PCR, the repertoire was profiled, and TCRdb retains in-frame clones only, with some absent. The data contain over 200,000 clones, 88% of them singletons. Material for sequencing was peripheral blood. The receptors derive from a woman aged 55-70 years with acute or convalescent COVID-19. Both conserved end residues are part of each CDR3. Fields, in order: V gene, J gene, D gene, clone size, CDR3 protein, CDR3 DNA. The D gene is left open where the match is weak. Clone size is not always given. Where it is, it says once, few, many or a class for expanded clones.

TRBV30	TRBJ2-3	TRBD2	.	CAWSNGLAGGQFTQYF	TGTGCCTGGAGTAACGGACTAGCGGGGGGGCAGTTTACGCAGTATTTT
TRBV10-2	TRBJ1-6	.	.	CASSESAGSYSPLHF	TGCGCCAGCAGTGAGTCTGCAGGGTCTTATTCACCCCTCCACTTT
TRBV11-2	TRBJ2-1	TRBD2	.	CASSFRGGYNEQFF	TGTGCCAGCAGCTTTCGCGGGGGCTACAATGAGCAGTTCTTC
TRBV19	TRBJ2-3	TRBD2	.	CASGTSGSTDTQYF	TGTGCCAGTGGGACTAGCGGGAGCACAGATACGCAGTATTTT
TRBV7-2	TRBJ2-2	.	.	CASSLASGPGELFF	TGTGCCAGCAGCTTAGCGAGCGGGCCCGGGGAGCTGTTTTTT
TRBV15	TRBJ2-5	TRBD2	once	CATSRWSSGGGETQYF	TGTGCCACCAGCAGGTGGTCTAGCGGGGGCGGAGAGACCCAGTACTTC
TRBV5-1	TRBJ2-3	.	.	CASSLGGSGRYTQYF	TGCGCCAGCAGCTTGGGTGGTAGCGGCAGGTATACGCAGTATTTT
TRBV19	TRBJ2-7	.	.	CASSIQGPYEQYF	TGTGCCAGTAGTATCCAGGGCCCCTACGAGCAGTACTTC
TRBV6-2/TRBV6-3	TRBJ1-1	.	.	CASSAQGFSTEAFF	TGTGCCAGCAGTGCCCAGGGGTTTAGCACTGAAGCTTTCTTT
TRBV2	TRBJ2-1	TRBD2	.	CASSGMVAGGFYNEQFF	TGTGCCAGCAGTGGGATGGTAGCGGGGGGGTTCTACAATGAGCAGTTCTTC
TRBV19	TRBJ1-1	.	.	CASSMSSREAFF	TGTGCCAGTAGTATGAGTTCCAGGGAAGCTTTCTTT
TRBV20-1	TRBJ2-1	.	.	CSASMGTPMGIF	TGCAGTGCTAGTATGGGGACTCCCATGGGCATCTTC
TRBV3-1/TRBV3-2	TRBJ2-7	TRBD1	.	CASSQGTGSSYEQYF	TGTGCCAGCAGCCAGGGGACAGGGAGCTCCTACGAGCAGTACTTC
TRBV3-1/TRBV3-2	TRBJ1-6	.	.	CASSPSGGTALHF	TGTGCCAGCAGCCCGTCGGGAGGTACGGCCCTCCACTTT
TRBV5-1	TRBJ1-5	.	.	CASSLDGGGNQPQHF	TGCGCCAGCAGCTTGGACGGGGGAGGCAATCAGCCCCAGCATTTT
TRBV28	TRBJ1-3	.	.	CASSVLLGLSGNTIYF	TGTGCCAGCAGTGTACTCCTGGGCCTGTCTGGAAACACCATATATTTT
TRBV11-2	TRBJ1-5	.	.	CASSLDRGTQHF	TGTGCCAGCAGCTTAGACAGGGGAACCCAGCATTTT
TRBV11-3	TRBJ1-1	.	.	CASSFRGAGTEAFF	TGTGCCAGCAGCTTCAGGGGCGCGGGCACTGAAGCTTTCTTT
TRBV6-5	TRBJ2-2	.	.	CASRPDRNTGELFF	TGTGCCAGCAGACCCGACAGGAACACCGGGGAGCTGTTTTTT
TRBV3-1/TRBV3-2	TRBJ2-2	.	.	CASSHPRGSGELFF	TGTGCCAGCAGCCATCCGAGAGGGTCCGGGGAGCTGTTTTTT
TRBV10-3	TRBJ1-2	TRBD1	.	CAISPTGDGYTF	TGTGCCATCTCGCCGACAGGGGATGGCTACACCTTC
TRBV7-9	TRBJ1-2	.	.	CASSLEIANYGYTF	TGTGCCAGCAGCTTAGAAATAGCTAACTATGGCTACACCTTC
TRBV4-1	TRBJ2-7	.	.	CASSQDRRGQYF	TGCGCCAGCAGCCAAGATCGCCGAGGGCAGTACTTC
TRBV19	TRBJ1-2	.	.	CASSTWDIGYTF	TGTGCCAGTAGTACCTGGGACATCGGCTACACCTTC
TRBV4-1	TRBJ1-1	TRBD1	.	CASSQDPGGLVTEAFF	TGCGCCAGCAGCCAAGATCCAGGGGGCTTGGTCACTGAAGCTTTCTTT
TRBV10-3	TRBJ2-5	TRBD2	few	CAISETAGLAGETQYF	TGTGCCATCAGTGAGACGGCGGGACTAGCGGGAGAGACCCAGTACTTC
TRBV6-2/TRBV6-3	TRBJ2-1	.	once	CASSPLGKRNYNEQFF	TGTGCCAGCAGCCCATTGGGGAAGCGGAATTACAATGAGCAGTTCTTC
TRBV19	TRBJ1-2	.	.	CASSRDTINYGYTF	TGTGCCAGTAGCCGGGACACCATAAACTATGGCTACACCTTC
TRBV25-1	TRBJ1-2	TRBD1	.	CASSGDRAYGYTF	TGTGCCAGCAGTGGCGACAGGGCTTATGGCTACACCTTC
TRBV6-2/TRBV6-3	TRBJ2-3	TRBD2	.	CASSQTSGGRQRTDTQYF	TGTGCCAGCAGTCAGACTAGCGGGGGGAGACAACGCACAGATACGCAGTATTTT
TRBV11-2	TRBJ1-2	.	.	CASSSSGLSYTF	TGTGCCAGCAGCTCGTCCGGACTGAGCTACACCTTC
TRBV18	TRBJ1-5	.	.	CASSQSGATGNKPQHF	TGTGCCAGCTCACAGTCAGGGGCCACGGGAAATAAGCCCCAGCATTTT
TRBV5-1	TRBJ1-5	.	.	CASSSGPNQPQHF	TGCGCCAGCAGCTCAGGGCCTAATCAGCCCCAGCATTTT
TRBV5-5	TRBJ1-2	.	.	CASSLGQIYGYTF	TGTGCCAGCAGCTTGGGACAGATTTATGGCTACACCTTC
TRBV24-1	TRBJ2-6	.	.	CATSDPDSSGANVLTF	TGTGCCACCAGTGATCCCGACAGCTCTGGGGCCAACGTCCTGACTTTC